This T cell receptor (beta chain) stems from a study of T-cell reconstitution after alpha-beta-depleted transplantation in children. This clonotype has a handful of counts. Preparing the TCRbeta library involved the use of unique molecular identifiers. From the PCR reads, TCRdb called clonotypes with MiXCR, one entry per CDR3 protein. The sample has about 580,000 distinct CDR3 sequences, 20% to 25% seen once. The CDR3 has 17 amino acids. The ends lost 0 bases at V and 4 bases at J; junction bases unmatched: 6. From germline, CDR1 is MNHEY and CDR2 SVGAGI. Sequenced material: PBMCs, mostly from graft donor cells, taken 360 days after TCRalphabeta/CD19-depleted stem cell transplant. This TCR derives from a boy younger than two who had a stem cell transplant for acute myeloid leukemia, so the T cells may come from the graft donor. The V gene is TRBV6-5, the J gene TRBJ2-2; 9 bases are shared with TRBD1. This CDR3 is CASSYSSTGGITGELFF. The CDR3 nucleotides are TGTGCCAGCAGTTACTCTTCAACAGGGGGCATCACCGGGGAGCTGTTTTTT.